This T cell receptor (beta chain) was identified during a study of CD8+CD57+ T cells in acquired aplastic anemia. Study-level information: Recorded DNA amounts for sorted CD4+ and CD8+ cells had an average of around 3.4 ug.

Those patients picked for sequencing had displayed CD8+CD57+ cell expansion on flow cytometry. The template used for profiling TCR beta VDJ and CDR3 was genomic DNA. Via MiXCR, TCRdb re-called the reads, giving one row per CDR3 protein. The table records about 180,000 distinct CDR3 sequences, 63% of them present only once. Comments on this clonotype: Its antigen is currently unknown.

Study conclusions and caveats: Controls did not differ significantly from patients in CD8+ Simpson's diversity.

Material for sequencing was sorted CD4+, CD8+, or CD8+CD57+ T cells (not recorded which) from PBMCs. This sequence was found in a human donor with aplastic anemia.

The CDR3 DNA sequence: TGTGCCACCAGGGCGCCGGGACAGGGCTACGAGCAGTACTTC. Translated: CATRAPGQGYEQYF. This chain links TRBV19 with TRBJ2-7, with TRBD1 matching 9 bases. The junction had 10 bases not matched to a gene; V was cut back by 10 bases and J by 3 bases. The CDR3 runs 14 residues. Germline V CDR1 and CDR2: LNHDA, SQIVND (reference sequence).